A selection of T cell receptor beta chains follows, all from one sample in a study of human CD8 memory T cell subsets. Following a re-call of the 5' RACE reads, TCRdb has one entry per CDR3 protein and lacks DNA. The listing contains about 4,700 distinct CDR3 sequences. Sequences were obtained from CD8+ T cells from PBMCs. The receptors come from a human donor in good health. Both conserved end residues are part of each CDR3. Clone size is given for some rows only: seen once, a few or many times, or a class if the clone is expanded.

CDR3aa: CASSSHSGSNGEQYF; v_gene: TRBV7-9; j_gene: TRBJ2-7; abundance: .
CDR3aa: CASSLRPGQLTGELFF; v_gene: TRBV28; j_gene: TRBJ2-2; abundance: .
CDR3aa: CASSQDLGLAGADTQYF; v_gene: TRBV4-1; j_gene: TRBJ2-3; abundance: .
CDR3aa: CAISNVIDEQFF; v_gene: TRBV10-3; j_gene: TRBJ2-1; abundance: medium-sized
CDR3aa: CAWSVSRVNIQYF; v_gene: TRBV30; j_gene: TRBJ2-4; abundance: .
CDR3aa: CSVETPDSPIGELFF; v_gene: TRBV29-1; j_gene: TRBJ2-2; abundance: .
CDR3aa: CASSLDRATQYF; v_gene: TRBV11-3; j_gene: TRBJ2-3; abundance: medium-sized
CDR3aa: CASSLGEAPGNQPQHF; v_gene: TRBV19; j_gene: TRBJ1-5; abundance: medium-sized
CDR3aa: CASSPREARYEQYF; v_gene: TRBV7-9; j_gene: TRBJ2-7; abundance: .
CDR3aa: CACTPSGSNPGTGELFF; v_gene: TRBV19; j_gene: TRBJ2-2; abundance: .
CDR3aa: CASSERLSPPYEQYF; v_gene: TRBV10-1; j_gene: TRBJ2-7; abundance: .
CDR3aa: CSVTSANSYEQYF; v_gene: TRBV29-1; j_gene: TRBJ2-7; abundance: .
CDR3aa: CASSLIGPSSTDTQYF; v_gene: TRBV7-9; j_gene: TRBJ2-3; abundance: .
CDR3aa: CSVLGGEAKNIQYF; v_gene: TRBV29-1; j_gene: TRBJ2-4; abundance: .
CDR3aa: CASSLVLLAPGIRKFF; v_gene: TRBV7-2; j_gene: TRBJ2-1; abundance: medium-sized
CDR3aa: CASSSQLAGEKLVNEQYF; v_gene: TRBV28; j_gene: TRBJ2-7; abundance: medium-sized
CDR3aa: CASSTSETGDVQPQHF; v_gene: TRBV6-2/TRBV6-3; j_gene: TRBJ1-5; abundance: .
CDR3aa: CASSPGTSGPTDTQYF; v_gene: TRBV2; j_gene: TRBJ2-3; abundance: .
CDR3aa: CASSLVYGGGYTF; v_gene: TRBV5-1; j_gene: TRBJ1-2; abundance: large
CDR3aa: CATSEWIGGLETQYF; v_gene: TRBV24-1; j_gene: TRBJ2-5; abundance: .
CDR3aa: CASTQDGSLYDEQFF; v_gene: TRBV7-3; j_gene: TRBJ2-1; abundance: .
CDR3aa: CSVAWESGTDTQYF; v_gene: TRBV29-1; j_gene: TRBJ2-3; abundance: .
CDR3aa: CASSPPDDNEQFF; v_gene: TRBV12-3/TRBV12-4; j_gene: TRBJ2-1; abundance: .
CDR3aa: CASSLGFGEQFF; v_gene: TRBV5-6; j_gene: TRBJ2-1; abundance: medium-sized
CDR3aa: CASSSTAPDTQYF; v_gene: TRBV27; j_gene: TRBJ2-3; abundance: .
CDR3aa: CASSRAGPSTQYF; v_gene: TRBV19; j_gene: TRBJ2-3; abundance: .
CDR3aa: CASSLSGELFF; v_gene: TRBV12-3/TRBV12-4; j_gene: TRBJ2-2; abundance: .
CDR3aa: CSARGLNRPVGEQFF; v_gene: TRBV20-1; j_gene: TRBJ2-1; abundance: .
CDR3aa: CAIPKAGQMNTEAFF; v_gene: TRBV7-9; j_gene: TRBJ1-1; abundance: medium-sized
CDR3aa: CSASRGSDEQYF; v_gene: TRBV20-1; j_gene: TRBJ2-7; abundance: .
CDR3aa: CASSQGRGEPHEQYF; v_gene: TRBV4-2; j_gene: TRBJ2-7; abundance: .
CDR3aa: CASSSGRTGDTGELFF; v_gene: TRBV7-9; j_gene: TRBJ2-2; abundance: .
CDR3aa: CASSVRGDYNEQFF; v_gene: TRBV9; j_gene: TRBJ2-1; abundance: medium-sized
CDR3aa: CASSVYSGRVNEQFF; v_gene: TRBV2; j_gene: TRBJ2-1; abundance: .
CDR3aa: CASSLAGTPSYEQYF; v_gene: TRBV5-1; j_gene: TRBJ2-7; abundance: .
CDR3aa: CAWSQATFGSNQPQHF; v_gene: TRBV30; j_gene: TRBJ1-5; abundance: .
CDR3aa: CASSSGANYNEQFF; v_gene: TRBV7-9; j_gene: TRBJ2-1; abundance: .
CDR3aa: CASSESSGSGDTQYF; v_gene: TRBV6-4; j_gene: TRBJ2-3; abundance: medium-sized
CDR3aa: CASRPSSNEQFF; v_gene: TRBV12-3/TRBV12-4; j_gene: TRBJ2-1; abundance: medium-sized
CDR3aa: CSARDWNEQFF; v_gene: TRBV20-1; j_gene: TRBJ2-1; abundance: medium-sized
CDR3aa: CASSLFPDEQYF; v_gene: TRBV7-9; j_gene: TRBJ2-7; abundance: .
CDR3aa: CASSLFGGSNDEQFF; v_gene: TRBV6-1; j_gene: TRBJ2-1; abundance: .
CDR3aa: CASRREAGAQYNEQFF; v_gene: TRBV7-9; j_gene: TRBJ2-1; abundance: .
CDR3aa: CASSFGTSGQPDNEQFF; v_gene: TRBV7-9; j_gene: TRBJ2-1; abundance: medium-sized
CDR3aa: CATSDFQGKAPQQETQYF; v_gene: TRBV24-1; j_gene: TRBJ2-5; abundance: .
CDR3aa: CATCDRANTGELFF; v_gene: TRBV7-9; j_gene: TRBJ2-2; abundance: medium-sized
CDR3aa: CASSSPAGQGQYNEQFF; v_gene: TRBV5-5; j_gene: TRBJ2-1; abundance: .
CDR3aa: CASSIRAGTSLTDTQYF; v_gene: TRBV9; j_gene: TRBJ2-3; abundance: .
CDR3aa: CASSSPFSGGTQYF; v_gene: TRBV28; j_gene: TRBJ2-3; abundance: .
CDR3aa: CASSQLMPDFDTEAFF; v_gene: TRBV16; j_gene: TRBJ1-1; abundance: .